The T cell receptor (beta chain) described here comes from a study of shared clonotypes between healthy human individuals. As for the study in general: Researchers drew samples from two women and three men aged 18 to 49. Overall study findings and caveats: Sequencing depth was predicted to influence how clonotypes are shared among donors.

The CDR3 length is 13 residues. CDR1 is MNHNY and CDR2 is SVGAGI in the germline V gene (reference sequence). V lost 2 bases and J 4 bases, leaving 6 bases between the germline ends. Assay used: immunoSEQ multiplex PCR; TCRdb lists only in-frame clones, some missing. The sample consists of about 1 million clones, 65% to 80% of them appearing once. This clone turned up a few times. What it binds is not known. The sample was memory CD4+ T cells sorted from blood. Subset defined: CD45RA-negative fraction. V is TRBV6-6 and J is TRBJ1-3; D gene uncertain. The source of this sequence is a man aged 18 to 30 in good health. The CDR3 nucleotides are TGTGCCAGCAGTTACACAACAGGAAACACCATATATTTT. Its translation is CASSYTTGNTIYF.